These 2 T cell receptor beta chains were sequenced from one sample in a study of human T cells and chemical hapten exposure. Time point specified: pre-sensitization, week 0. Treatment here: therapeutic diphenylcyclopropenone sensitization with weekly scalp DPC. Unfractionated whole blood was the source of the extracted total RNA. Each CDR3 protein is one row after TCRdb ran MiXCR on the RACE reads. The table has 34,000 or so distinct CDR3 sequences, 10% seen once. The sequencing used whole blood, collected in connection with sensitization to the hapten diphenylcyclopropenone (DPC). The receptor source for this set is a man between 45 and 60 years old with alopecia areata. Some clones in this sample may be carry-over from other donors' samples.

V is TRBV21-1 and J is TRBJ2-4. TRBV21-1 constitutes a pseudogene. The CDR3 length is 13 residues. The CDR3 DNA reads as TGTGCCAGCAGCAAAGACCACTATGACATTCAGTACTTC. Residues: CASSKDHYDIQYF.

V and J are TRBV20-1 and TRBJ1-2, with 7 bases matching TRBD1. The CDR3 length is 16 residues. Trimming cost V 1 base and J 7 bases; bases outside gene matches: 15. CDR1 is DFQATT, CDR2 SNEGSKA, per germline (reference sequence). CDR3 residues: CSARGLERGRGPGYTF. CDR3 DNA: TGCAGTGCTAGAGGTCTGGAGAGGGGGCGAGGACCTGGCTACACCTTC.